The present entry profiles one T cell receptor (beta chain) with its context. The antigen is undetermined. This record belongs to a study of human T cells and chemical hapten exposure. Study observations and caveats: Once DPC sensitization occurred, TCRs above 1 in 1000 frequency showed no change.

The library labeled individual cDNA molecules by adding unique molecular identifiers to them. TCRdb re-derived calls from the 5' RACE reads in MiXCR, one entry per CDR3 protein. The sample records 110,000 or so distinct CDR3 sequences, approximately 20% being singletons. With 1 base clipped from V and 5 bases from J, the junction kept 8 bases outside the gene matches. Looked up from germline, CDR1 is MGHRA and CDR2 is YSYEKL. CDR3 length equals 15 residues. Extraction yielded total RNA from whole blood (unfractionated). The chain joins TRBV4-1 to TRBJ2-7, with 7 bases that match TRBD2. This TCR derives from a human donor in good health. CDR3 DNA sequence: TGCGCCAGCAGCCAAGCGGGGATGGGAGGGCACGAGCAGTACTTC. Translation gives CASSQAGMGGHEQYF.